This TCR beta chain derives from a study of blood T cell repertoires in COVID-19 (dated by TCRdb to the early 2020s). Concerning the study at large: Samples covering the acute and convalescent phases of COVID-19 were provided by collaborators in the United States, Italy and Spain. The material from the prospective study consisted of cDNA or gDNA derived from T cells, B-cell-depleted T cells, or PBMCs. The dataset comprised deeply sampled blood TCRbeta repertoires from subjects exposed to, actively infected with, or recovered from COVID-19. The repertoires were made available in a free public database intended to serve as a resource for research on the immune response to SARS-CoV-2. The samples were drawn from two sources: the first 160 participants of the ongoing ImmuneRACE study, and 1,000 to 1,500 subjects contributed by 6 global collaborators. A de-identified subject ID, COVID-19 status, age in years and sex were almost always included in the sample metadata. Where HLA class I and class II types were available, the types were taken from metadata supplied by the sample provider, not from assay-based typing. Overall study outcomes, separate from this receptor: Clinical and demographic metadata were provided uncurated, with the amount varying by source and participant.

V has 4 bases trimmed and J has 0 bases trimmed; junction bases matching no gene number 8. As encoded in the germline V gene (reference sequence), CDR1 is SGHNT while CDR2 is YYREEE. Measured from the cysteine to the phenylalanine, the CDR3 is 16 residues long. Only the CDR3 region is kept as DNA, spanning 48 bases read in frame from base 1. The immunoSEQ Assay, a bias-controlled multiplex PCR, was used to amplify TCRbeta CDR3 regions from genomic DNA. In the source study's methods: Nucleated cell counts per sample were estimated from amplification of reference gene primers within the assay. Sequence reads were collapsed and filtered to measure the absolute abundance of every unique TCRbeta CDR3 rearrangement. For each sample, productive Simpson clonality was calculated as the square root of Simpson's diversity index over productive rearrangements. Held by TCRdb, this immuneACCESS table contains in-frame sequences only and omits some clones. Under half of the omission traces to an unresolved V gene where checked; the cause of the rest is unknown. V, J and clone size derive from that table, while D and trimming were established from the DNA sequence. Within this sample are hundreds of thousands of clones, with roughly 88% of them counted one time only. The ten top clones hold more than 2% of the sample.

Enrolling through a virtual design, the prospective study's participants ranged in age from about 18 to 100 years and lived across about two dozen United States geographic areas. Cohort assignment in the prospective study relied on participant-reported clinical history from a screening survey and a study questionnaire. Recovered participants in ImmuneRACE Cohort 3 were defined as having two consecutive negative NP/OP PCR tests, clearance from a healthcare professional, or resolution of symptoms. Each participant in the prospective study had whole blood, serum and a nasopharyngeal or oropharyngeal swab collected by mobile phlebotomists. Additional blood draws and questionnaires over an approximately 2-month period could optionally be provided by prospective study participants. Prospective study blood samples were shipped either frozen or at room temperature before DNA extraction. Worth noting for this clone: Its recognized antigen is unknown. No base-level quality is on record; no much larger clone is a single base apart.

Sequencing was performed on PBMCs or T cells enriched from blood (not recorded which). The chain is assembled from TRBV5-4 and TRBJ2-3; 7 junctional bases match TRBD2. The source of this sequence is a man between 25 and 39 years old who had recovered from COVID-19. The DNA sequence follows: TGTGCCAGCAGCCTAATTCAAGCGGGAAGCACAGATACGCAGTATTTT. It codes for CASSLIQAGSTDTQYF.